A selection of T cell receptor beta chains follows, all from one sample in a study of T cells expressing NK-cell markers. TCRdb re-called the 5' RACE reads and shows each CDR3 protein once, DNA omitted. This repertoire includes some 150,000 distinct CDR3 sequences. Sequencing used blood T cells: a sorted CD56 or NKG2C T cell subset, CD4+ or CD8+ T cells, or bulk PBMC T cells (not recorded which). These TCRs come from a man younger than 35 in good health. CDR3s include the opening cysteine and the closing phenylalanine or tryptophan.

V	J	CDR3
TRBV20-1	TRBJ1-1	CSARDKKSPMNTEAFF
TRBV27	TRBJ1-4	CASSLWGANEKLFF
TRBV30	TRBJ1-1	CAWSVDRGLTEAFF
TRBV27	TRBJ2-3	CASSFGLGADTQYF
TRBV3-1	TRBJ1-3	CASRQGFSGNTIYF
TRBV7-2	TRBJ1-1	CASSPWDTNTEAFF
TRBV3-1	TRBJ2-1	CASSQVWFLGTENNEQFF
TRBV20-1	TRBJ2-1	CSAISDGGSSYNEQFF
TRBV27	TRBJ1-5	CASGINQPQHF
TRBV19	TRBJ2-5	CASSIWTDEGTQYF
TRBV18	TRBJ2-3	CASSPEGTDTQYF
TRBV9	TRBJ1-5	CASTSQWGPSNQPQHF
TRBV5-1	TRBJ2-2	CASSLSAELFF
TRBV19	TRBJ2-3	CASSIGRDPFTDTQYF
TRBV30	TRBJ2-3	CAWIAGLGGTDTQYF
TRBV4-1	TRBJ2-3	CASSQDPGLDTQYF
TRBV24-1	TRBJ2-1	CATSDPPTSGPDPNEQFF
TRBV5-1	TRBJ2-7	CASSLKLFSYEQYF
TRBV5-1	TRBJ1-4	CASSLGGFNEKLFF
TRBV24-1	TRBJ2-7	CATSEGPYEQYF
TRBV7-9	TRBJ1-6	CASSLVAGEGSSPLHF
TRBV16	TRBJ2-7	CASSQPGQGHSHLEQYF
TRBV29-1	TRBJ2-1	CSPRTSVGNEQFF
TRBV11-2	TRBJ2-1	CASSLGGTSGNNEQFF
TRBV7-9	TRBJ2-5	CASSPTNRTGGWKTQYF
TRBV7-2	TRBJ2-4	CASSPQYFEKNIQYF
TRBV5-4	TRBJ1-1	CASSLGEDLYTEAFF